Described below is a single T cell receptor beta chain sequence and its context. Its antigen is undetermined. This CDR3 spans 14 amino acids. Looked up from germline, CDR1 is SGHNT and CDR2 is YYREEE (reference sequence). V was trimmed by 1 base and J by 4 bases, leaving 11 bases between them. This sample was included in a study of siplizumab effects on memory and regulatory T cells. Study results and caveats: A minor share of alloreactive clones matched unstimulated subsets.

It was 85,000 to 100,000 TCR templates that were assayed per sample. TCRdb's copy holds only in-frame clones and misses some; the assay was immunoSEQ multiplex PCR. This sample has around 78,000 clones, with 75% to 95% found just once. The V and J genes are TRBV5-4 and TRBJ1-1; no definite D call. The receptor's source is a human donor in good health. The material sequenced was CD8+ T cells sorted from blood. CDR3 DNA: TGTGCCAGCAGCTTGTGGGGAATGGGCACTGAAGCTTTCTTT. Translating it yields CASSLWGMGTEAFF.